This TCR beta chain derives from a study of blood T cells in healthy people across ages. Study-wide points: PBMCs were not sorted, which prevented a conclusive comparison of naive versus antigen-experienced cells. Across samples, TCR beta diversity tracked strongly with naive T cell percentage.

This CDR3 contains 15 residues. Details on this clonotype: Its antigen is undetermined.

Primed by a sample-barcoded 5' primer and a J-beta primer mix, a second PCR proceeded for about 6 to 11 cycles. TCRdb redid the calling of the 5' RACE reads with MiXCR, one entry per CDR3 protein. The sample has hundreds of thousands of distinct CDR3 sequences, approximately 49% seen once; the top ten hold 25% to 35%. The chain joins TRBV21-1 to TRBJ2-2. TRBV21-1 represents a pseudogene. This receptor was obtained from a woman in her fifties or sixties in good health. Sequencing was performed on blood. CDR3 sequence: CASSKEGPNTGELFF. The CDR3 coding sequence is TGTGCCAGCAGCAAAGAAGGTCCTAACACCGGGGAGCTGTTTTTT.